This T cell receptor (beta chain) emerged from a study of cytomegalovirus exposure and HLA in healthy donors. A multiplex PCR was run with 60 Vbeta primers and 13 Jbeta primers. Libraries were prepared by immunoSEQ multiplex PCR; TCRdb keeps only in-frame clonotypes and omits some of them. The sample has about 82,000 clones; 84% are singletons. The CDR3 loop spans 16 amino acids. The V and J ends lost 3 bases and 5 bases, in that order; junction bases with no gene match: 8. CDR1 is SGHNT and CDR2 is YYREEE in the germline V gene (reference sequence). In this sample, this clone turned up once. The same CDR3 is also encoded by other DNA sequences in this sample.

The chain uses TRBV5-4 and TRBJ1-6, with TRBD1 matching 7 bases. The source of this sequence is an older man in good health and CMV-seropositive. Sequencing input: PBMCs. Here the CDR3 reads CASSSTGRLDNSPLHF. In DNA form, the CDR3 reads TGTGCCAGCAGCTCGACAGGGAGGCTGGATAATTCACCCCTCCACTTT. The full variable domain, its missing parts supplied by reference TRBV5-4 and TRBJ1-6, is ETGVTQSPTHLIKTRGQQVTLRCSSQSGHNTVSWYQQALGQGPQFIFQYYREEENGRGNFPPRFSGLQFPNYSSELNVNALELDDSALYLCASSSTGRLDNSPLHFGNGTRLTVT.